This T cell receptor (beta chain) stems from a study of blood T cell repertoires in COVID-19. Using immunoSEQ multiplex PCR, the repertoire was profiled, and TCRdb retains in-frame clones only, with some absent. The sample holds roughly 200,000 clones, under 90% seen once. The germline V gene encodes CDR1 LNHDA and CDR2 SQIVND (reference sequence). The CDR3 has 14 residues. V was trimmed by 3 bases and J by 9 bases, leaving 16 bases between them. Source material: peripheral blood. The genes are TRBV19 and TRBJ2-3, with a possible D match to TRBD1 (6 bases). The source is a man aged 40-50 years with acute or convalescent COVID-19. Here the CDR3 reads CASSMGWQGITQYF. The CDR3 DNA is TGTGCCAGTAGTATGGGGTGGCAGGGGATCACGCAGTATTTT.